Following are 2 T cell receptor beta chains from one sample sequenced in a study of blood T cell repertoires in COVID-19. The data were produced by immunoSEQ multiplex PCR, yet TCRdb's version contains in-frame clones alone and is incomplete. The repertoire holds 200,000 to 250,000 clones, with 84% as singletons. Sequencing was performed on peripheral blood. Receptor source: a woman older than 75 with COVID-19, enrolled during active disease.

For the CDR3, the DNA is TGTGCCAGCCTTGGGACACTGAGGATCTATGGCTACACCTTC. This sequence encodes CASLGTLRIYGYTF. This rearrangement joins TRBV3-1 (or the pseudogene TRBV3-2) to TRBJ1-2; a possible D gene is TRBD1 (6 bases). Germline CDR1 LGHDT, CDR2 YNNKEL (reference sequence). The germline V and J ends were trimmed by 8 bases and 4 bases, with 17 bases remaining between them. CDR3 length: 14 residues.

The V and J genes are TRBV7-2 and TRBJ2-1, with 9 positions matching TRBD2. Germline loops: CDR1 SGHTA, CDR2 FQGNSA. Unmatched junction bases numbered 6, after V lost 5 bases and J lost 4 bases. The CDR3 is 15 amino acids. The CDR3 DNA follows: TGTGCCAGCAGCCTAAGCGGGGGGACTTACAATGAGCAGTTCTTC. Amino acids: CASSLSGGTYNEQFF.